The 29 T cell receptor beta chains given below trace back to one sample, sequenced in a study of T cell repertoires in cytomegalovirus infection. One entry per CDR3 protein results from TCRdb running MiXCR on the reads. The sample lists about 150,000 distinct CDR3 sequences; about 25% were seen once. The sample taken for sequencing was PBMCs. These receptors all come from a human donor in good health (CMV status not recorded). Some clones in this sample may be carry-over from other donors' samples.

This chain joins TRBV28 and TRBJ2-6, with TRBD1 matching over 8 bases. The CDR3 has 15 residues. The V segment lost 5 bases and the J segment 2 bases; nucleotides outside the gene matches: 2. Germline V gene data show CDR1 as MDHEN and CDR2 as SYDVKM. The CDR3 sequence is CASSPTGAGANVLTF. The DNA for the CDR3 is TGTGCCAGCAGTCCGACAGGGGCTGGGGCCAACGTCCTGACTTTC.

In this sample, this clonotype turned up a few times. The CDR3 DNA is TGTGCCAGCAGTAGCAAGGGGTCCACTGAAGCTTTCTTT. This sequence encodes CASSSKGSTEAFF. V usage is TRBV6-1 and J usage is TRBJ1-1; TRBD1 is a possible D gene (5 bases). The CDR3 has 13 amino acids. Germline CDR1 MNHNS, CDR2 SASEGT. The V and J ends lost 5 bases and 4 bases respectively, with 11 bases between them.

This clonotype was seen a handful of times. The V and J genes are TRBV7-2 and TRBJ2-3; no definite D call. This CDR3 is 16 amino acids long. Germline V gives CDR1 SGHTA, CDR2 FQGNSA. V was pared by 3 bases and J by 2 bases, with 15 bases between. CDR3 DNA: TGTGCCAGCAGCTTCCGCCAGGCTGGAGTCACAGATACGCAGTATTTT. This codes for CASSFRQAGVTDTQYF.

The CDR3 loop is CASSYEGGGARDTQYF. The CDR3 nucleotides are TGTGCCAGCAGTTACGAGGGCGGGGGGGCCAGAGATACGCAGTATTTT. The chain recombines TRBV6-6 with TRBJ2-3, with 9 nucleotides matching TRBD2. The CDR3 has 16 residues. Germline trimming cut 2 bases from V and 5 bases from J; bases unmatched to any gene: 8. Germline-derived CDR1 and CDR2 are MNHNY and SVGAGI (reference sequence).

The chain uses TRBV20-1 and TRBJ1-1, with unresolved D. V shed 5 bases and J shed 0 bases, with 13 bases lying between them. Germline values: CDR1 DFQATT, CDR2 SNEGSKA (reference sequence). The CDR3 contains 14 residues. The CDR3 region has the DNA TGCAGTGCTCCGGAGGTGGGGATGAACACTGAAGCTTTCTTT. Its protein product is CSAPEVGMNTEAFF.

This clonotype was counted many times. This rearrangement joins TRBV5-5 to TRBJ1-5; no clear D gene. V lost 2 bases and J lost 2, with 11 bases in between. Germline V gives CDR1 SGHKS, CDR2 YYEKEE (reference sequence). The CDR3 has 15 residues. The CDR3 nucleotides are TGTGCCAGCAGCTTCCGGTCCGGGGGCAATCAGCCCCAGCATTTT. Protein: CASSFRSGGNQPQHF.

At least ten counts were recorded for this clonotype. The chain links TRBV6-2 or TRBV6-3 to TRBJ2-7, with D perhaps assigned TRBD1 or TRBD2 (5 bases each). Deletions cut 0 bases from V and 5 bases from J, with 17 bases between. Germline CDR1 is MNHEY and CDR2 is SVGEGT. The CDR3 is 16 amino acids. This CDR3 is CASSYSRDRGVDEQYF. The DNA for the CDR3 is TGTGCCAGCAGTTACTCGAGGGATAGGGGCGTCGACGAGCAGTACTTC.

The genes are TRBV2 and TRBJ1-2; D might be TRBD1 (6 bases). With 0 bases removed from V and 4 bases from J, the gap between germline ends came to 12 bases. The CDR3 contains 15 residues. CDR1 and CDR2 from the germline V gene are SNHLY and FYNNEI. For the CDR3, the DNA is TGTGCCAGCAGTGAAGCAAGGGGGGGTGGCTATGGCTACACCTTC. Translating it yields CASSEARGGGYGYTF. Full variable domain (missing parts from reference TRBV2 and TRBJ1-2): EPEVTQTPSHQVTQMGQEVILRCVPISNHLYFYWYRQILGQKVEFLVSFYNNEISEKSEIFDDQFSVERPDGSNFTLKIRSTKLEDSAMYFCASSEARGGGYGYTFGSGTRLTVV.

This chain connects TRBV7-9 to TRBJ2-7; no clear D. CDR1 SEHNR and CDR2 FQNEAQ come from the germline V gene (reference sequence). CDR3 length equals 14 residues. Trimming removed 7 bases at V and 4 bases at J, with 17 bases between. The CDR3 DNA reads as TGTGCCAGCACCCCTCGGACCCCCACTTACGAGCAGTACTTC. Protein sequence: CASTPRTPTYEQYF.

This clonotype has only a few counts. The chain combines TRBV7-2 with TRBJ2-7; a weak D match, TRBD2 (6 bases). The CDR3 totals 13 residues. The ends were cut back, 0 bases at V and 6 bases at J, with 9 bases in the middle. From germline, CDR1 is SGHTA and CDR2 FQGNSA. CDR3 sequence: CASSLAGGPEQYF. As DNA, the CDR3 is TGTGCCAGCAGCTTAGCCGGGGGTCCCGAGCAGTACTTC. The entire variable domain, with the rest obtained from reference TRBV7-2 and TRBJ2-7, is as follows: GAGVSQSPSNKVTEKGKDVELRCDPISGHTALYWYRQSLGQGLEFLIYFQGNSAPDKSGLPSDRFSAERTGGSVSTLTIQRTQQEDSAVYLCASSLAGGPEQYFGPGTRLTVT.

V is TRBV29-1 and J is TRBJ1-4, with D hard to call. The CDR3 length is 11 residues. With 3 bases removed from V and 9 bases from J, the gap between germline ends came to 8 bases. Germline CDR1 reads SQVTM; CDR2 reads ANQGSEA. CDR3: CSVEVGKKLFF. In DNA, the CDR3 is TGCAGCGTTGAGGTCGGGAAAAAACTGTTTTTT.

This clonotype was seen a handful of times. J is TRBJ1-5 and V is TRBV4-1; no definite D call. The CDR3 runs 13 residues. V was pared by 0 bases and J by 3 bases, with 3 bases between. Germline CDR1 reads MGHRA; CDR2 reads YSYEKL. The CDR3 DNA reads TGCGCCAGCAGCCAAGAACTCAATCAGCCCCAGCATTTT. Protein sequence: CASSQELNQPQHF.

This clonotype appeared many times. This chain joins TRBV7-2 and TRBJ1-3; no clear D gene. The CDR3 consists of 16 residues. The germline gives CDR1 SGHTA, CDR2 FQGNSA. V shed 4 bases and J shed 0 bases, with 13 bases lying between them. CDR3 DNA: TGTGCCAGCAGCTCGAAGGGTGGGAGCTCTGGAAACACCATATATTTT. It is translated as CASSSKGGSSGNTIYF.

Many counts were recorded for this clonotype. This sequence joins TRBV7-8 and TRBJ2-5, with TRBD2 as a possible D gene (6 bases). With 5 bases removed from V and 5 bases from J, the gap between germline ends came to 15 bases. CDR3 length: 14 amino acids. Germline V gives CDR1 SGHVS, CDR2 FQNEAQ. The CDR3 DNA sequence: TGTGCCAGCAGCCCCATCGGGGGAACGGAGACCCAGTACTTC. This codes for CASSPIGGTETQYF.

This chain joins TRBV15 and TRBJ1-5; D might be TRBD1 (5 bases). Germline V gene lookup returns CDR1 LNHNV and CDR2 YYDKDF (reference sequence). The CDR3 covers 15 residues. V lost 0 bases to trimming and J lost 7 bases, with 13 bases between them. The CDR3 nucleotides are TGTGCCACCAGCAGAGATCTAGCGGGGCTCCAGCCCCAGCATTTT. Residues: CATSRDLAGLQPQHF.

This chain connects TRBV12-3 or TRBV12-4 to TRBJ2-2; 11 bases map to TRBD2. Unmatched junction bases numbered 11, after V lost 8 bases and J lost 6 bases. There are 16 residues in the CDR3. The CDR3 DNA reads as TGTGCCAGCCGATCGGGGCCACTAGCGGGAGCCGGGGAGCTGTTTTTT. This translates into CASRSGPLAGAGELFF.

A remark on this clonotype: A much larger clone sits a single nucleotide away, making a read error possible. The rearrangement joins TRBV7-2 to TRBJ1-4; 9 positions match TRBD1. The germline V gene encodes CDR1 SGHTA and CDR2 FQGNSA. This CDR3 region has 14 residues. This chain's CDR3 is CASSSGQGYDKLFF. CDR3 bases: TGTGCCAGCAGCTCAGGACAGGGGTATGATAAACTGTTTTTT.

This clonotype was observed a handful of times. The CDR3: CAIKDREASYNEQFF. CDR3 nucleotides: TGTGCCATCAAGGACAGGGAGGCCTCTTACAATGAGCAGTTCTTC. The chain combines TRBV10-3 with TRBJ2-1, with 8 positions matching TRBD1. The trim removed 7 bases at V and 4 bases at J, leaving 9 bases unmatched. The CDR3 loop spans 15 amino acids. The germline CDR1 and CDR2 sequences are ENHRY and SYGVKD.

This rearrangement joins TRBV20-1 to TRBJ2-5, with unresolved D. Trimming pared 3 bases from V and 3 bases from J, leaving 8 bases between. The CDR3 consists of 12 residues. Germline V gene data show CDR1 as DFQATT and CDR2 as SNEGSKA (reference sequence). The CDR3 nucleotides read TGCAGTGCTAGTTCTGGAGAAGAGACCCAGTACTTC. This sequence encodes CSASSGEETQYF.

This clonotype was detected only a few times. CDR3 sequence (DNA): TGTGCCAGCAGTTTGGGTAGCGGTCTAGACAATGAGCAGTTCTTC. Protein product: CASSLGSGLDNEQFF. V is TRBV28 and J is TRBJ2-1; D is perhaps TRBD2 (6 bases). This CDR3 comprises 15 residues. From germline, CDR1 is MDHEN and CDR2 SYDVKM. Trimming pared 3 bases from V and 5 bases from J, leaving 14 bases between.

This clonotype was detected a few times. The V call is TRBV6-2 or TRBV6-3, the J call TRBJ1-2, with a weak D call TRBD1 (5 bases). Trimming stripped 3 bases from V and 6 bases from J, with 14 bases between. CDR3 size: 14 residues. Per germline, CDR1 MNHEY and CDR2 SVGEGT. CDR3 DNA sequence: TGTGCCAGCAGTTATGGGGGACCCGTCCATGGCTACACCTTC. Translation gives CASSYGGPVHGYTF.

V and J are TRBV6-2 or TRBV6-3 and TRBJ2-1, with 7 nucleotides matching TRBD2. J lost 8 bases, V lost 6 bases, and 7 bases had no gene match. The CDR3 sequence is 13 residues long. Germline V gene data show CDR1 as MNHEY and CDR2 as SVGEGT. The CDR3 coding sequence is TGTGCCAGCAGGGGGGGAGGGGTCGATGAGCAGTTCTTC. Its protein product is CASRGGGVDEQFF.

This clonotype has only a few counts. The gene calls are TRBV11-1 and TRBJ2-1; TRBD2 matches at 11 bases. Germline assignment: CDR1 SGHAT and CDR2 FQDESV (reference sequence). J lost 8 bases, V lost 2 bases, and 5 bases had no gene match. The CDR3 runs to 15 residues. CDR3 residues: CASSLSSGRGDEQFF. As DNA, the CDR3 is TGTGCCAGCAGCTTAAGTAGCGGGAGGGGCGATGAGCAGTTCTTC.

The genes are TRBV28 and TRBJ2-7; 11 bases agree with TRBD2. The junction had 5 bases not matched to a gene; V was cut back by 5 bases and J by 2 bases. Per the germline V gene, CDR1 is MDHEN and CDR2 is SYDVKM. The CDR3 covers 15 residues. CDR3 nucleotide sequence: TGTGCCAGCAGTCCGTTAGCGGGAGGGCCCTACGAGCAGTACTTC. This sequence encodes CASSPLAGGPYEQYF. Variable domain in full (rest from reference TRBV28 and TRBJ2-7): DVKVTQSSRYLVKRTGEKVFLECVQDMDHENMFWYRQDPGLGLRLIYFSYDVKMKEKGDIPEGYSVSREKKERFSLILESASTNQTSMYLCASSPLAGGPYEQYFGPGTRLTVT.

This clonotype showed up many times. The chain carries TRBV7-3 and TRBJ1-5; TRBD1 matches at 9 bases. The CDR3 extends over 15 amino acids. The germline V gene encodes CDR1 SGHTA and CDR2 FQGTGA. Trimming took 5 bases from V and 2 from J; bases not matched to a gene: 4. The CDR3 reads CASSRDRERNQPQHF. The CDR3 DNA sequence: TGTGCCAGCAGCCGGGACAGGGAGCGCAATCAGCCCCAGCATTTT.

The CDR3 reads CASSLVGGKETQYF. The DNA for the CDR3 is TGTGCCAGCAGCTTGGTGGGAGGAAAGGAGACCCAGTACTTC. The chain uses TRBV5-6 and TRBJ2-5, with a tentative D call TRBD2 (6 bases). V dropped 0 bases and J dropped 5 bases, with 11 bases sitting between them. Germline CDR1 and CDR2: SGHDT and YYEEEE. The CDR3 runs 14 residues.

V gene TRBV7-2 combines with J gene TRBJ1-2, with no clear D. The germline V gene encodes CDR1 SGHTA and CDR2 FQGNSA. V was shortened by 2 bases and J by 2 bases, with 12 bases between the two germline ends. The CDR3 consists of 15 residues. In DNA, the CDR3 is TGTGCCAGCAGCTTATACGTTGACAAAAACTATGGCTACACCTTC. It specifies CASSLYVDKNYGYTF.

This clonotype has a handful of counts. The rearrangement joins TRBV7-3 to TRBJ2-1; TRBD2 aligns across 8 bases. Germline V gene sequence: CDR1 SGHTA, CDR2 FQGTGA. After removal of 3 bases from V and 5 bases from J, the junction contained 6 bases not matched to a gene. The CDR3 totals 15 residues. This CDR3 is CASSFPGLEDNEQFF. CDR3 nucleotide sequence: TGTGCCAGCAGCTTTCCGGGACTAGAAGACAATGAGCAGTTCTTC.

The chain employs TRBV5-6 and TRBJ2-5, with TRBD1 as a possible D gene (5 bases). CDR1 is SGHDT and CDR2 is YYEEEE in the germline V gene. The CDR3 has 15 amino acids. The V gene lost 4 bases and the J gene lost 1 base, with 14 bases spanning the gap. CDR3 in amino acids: CASSQPDRFQETQYF. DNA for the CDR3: TGTGCCAGCAGCCAACCCGACAGATTCCAAGAGACCCAGTACTTC.